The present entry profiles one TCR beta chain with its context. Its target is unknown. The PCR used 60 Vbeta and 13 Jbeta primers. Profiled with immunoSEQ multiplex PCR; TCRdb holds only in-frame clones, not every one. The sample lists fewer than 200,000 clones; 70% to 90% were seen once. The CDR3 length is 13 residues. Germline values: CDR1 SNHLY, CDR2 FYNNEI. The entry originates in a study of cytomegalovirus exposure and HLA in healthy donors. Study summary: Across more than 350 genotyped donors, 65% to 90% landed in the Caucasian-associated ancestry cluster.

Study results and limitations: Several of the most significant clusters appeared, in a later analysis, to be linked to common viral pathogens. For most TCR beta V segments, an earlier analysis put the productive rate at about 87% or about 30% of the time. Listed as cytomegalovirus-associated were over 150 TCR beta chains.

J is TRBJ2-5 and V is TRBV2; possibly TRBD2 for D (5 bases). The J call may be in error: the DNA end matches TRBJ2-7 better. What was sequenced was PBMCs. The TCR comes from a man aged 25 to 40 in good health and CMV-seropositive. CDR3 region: CASSIEVGNEQYF. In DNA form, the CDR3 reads TGTGCCAGCAGTATAGAGGTCGGGAACGAGCAGTACTTC.